This T cell receptor (beta chain) was identified during a study of blood T cell repertoires in COVID-19. Overall study context: The United States, Italy and Spain were the sources of the acute and convalescent COVID-19 samples.

The CDR3 spans 13 residues. The V and J ends lost 4 bases and 4 bases respectively, with 11 bases between them. CDR1 and CDR2 from the germline V gene are ENHRY and SYGVKD. Original methodology: Estimated nucleated cell counts came from reference gene primer amplification. Clones were read by immunoSEQ multiplex PCR, and TCRdb kept only the in-frame ones, dropping some. Clone size and the V and J calls come from that table; the DNA yielded D and trimming. The table records approximately 190,000 clones, around 80% of them present only once. This chain joins TRBV10-3 and TRBJ2-7; D possibly corresponds to TRBD2 (6 bases). Material for sequencing was peripheral blood. The TCR was taken from a human donor with acute or convalescent COVID-19. The donor label of this sample is uncertain. The DNA for the CDR3 is TGTGCCATCAGTGTGCGTCGGGAGTACGAGCAGTACTTC. Translation: CAISVRREYEQYF.